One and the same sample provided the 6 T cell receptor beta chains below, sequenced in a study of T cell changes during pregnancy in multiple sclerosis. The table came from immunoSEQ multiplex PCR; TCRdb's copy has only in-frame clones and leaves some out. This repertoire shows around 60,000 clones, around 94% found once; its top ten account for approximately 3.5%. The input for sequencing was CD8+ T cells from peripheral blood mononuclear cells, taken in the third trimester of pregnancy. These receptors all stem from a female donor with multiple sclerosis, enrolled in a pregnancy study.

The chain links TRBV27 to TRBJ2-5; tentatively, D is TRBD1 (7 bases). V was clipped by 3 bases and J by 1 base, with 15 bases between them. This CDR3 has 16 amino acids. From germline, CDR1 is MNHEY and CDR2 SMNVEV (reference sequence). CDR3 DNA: TGTGCCAGCAGTTTGTTGGCAGGGGGACTCCAAGAGACCCAGTACTTC. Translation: CASSLLAGGLQETQYF.

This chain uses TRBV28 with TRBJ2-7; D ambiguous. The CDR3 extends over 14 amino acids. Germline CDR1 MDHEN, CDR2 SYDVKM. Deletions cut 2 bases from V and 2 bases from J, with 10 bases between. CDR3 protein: CASSLSVRTYEQYF. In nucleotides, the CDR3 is TGTGCCAGCAGTTTAAGCGTCAGAACCTACGAGCAGTACTTC. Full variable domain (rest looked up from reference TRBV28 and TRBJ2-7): DVKVTQSSRYLVKRTGEKVFLECVQDMDHENMFWYRQDPGLGLRLIYFSYDVKMKEKGDIPEGYSVSREKKERFSLILESASTNQTSMYLCASSLSVRTYEQYFGPGTRLTVT.

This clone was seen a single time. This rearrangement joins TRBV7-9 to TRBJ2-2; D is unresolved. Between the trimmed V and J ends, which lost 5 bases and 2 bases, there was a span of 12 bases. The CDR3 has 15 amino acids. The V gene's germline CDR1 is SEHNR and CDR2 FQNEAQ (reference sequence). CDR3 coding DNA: TGTGCCAGCAGCCATGCGTACTCCAACACCGGGGAGCTGTTTTTT. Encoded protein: CASSHAYSNTGELFF.

The CDR3 sequence: CSVAGTGGTKNIQYF. Written as DNA, the CDR3 is TGCAGCGTTGCCGGGACAGGGGGAACCAAAAACATTCAGTACTTC. J is TRBJ2-4 and V is TRBV29-1; TRBD1 aligns across 11 bases. V was pared by 4 bases and J by 2 bases, with 4 bases of the junction left unmatched. In germline, CDR1 is SQVTM, CDR2 ANQGSEA. The CDR3 contains 15 residues.

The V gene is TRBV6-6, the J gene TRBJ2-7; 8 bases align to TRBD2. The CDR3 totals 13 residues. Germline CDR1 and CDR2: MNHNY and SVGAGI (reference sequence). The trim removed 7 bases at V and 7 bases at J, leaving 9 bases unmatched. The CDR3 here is CASTDGGAREQYF. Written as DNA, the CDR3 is TGTGCCAGCACCGACGGGGGGGCTCGGGAGCAGTACTTC.

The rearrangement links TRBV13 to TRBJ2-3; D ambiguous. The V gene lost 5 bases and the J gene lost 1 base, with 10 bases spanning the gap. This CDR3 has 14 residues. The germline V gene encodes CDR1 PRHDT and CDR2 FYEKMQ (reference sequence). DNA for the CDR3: TGTGCCAGCAGCGTATGGGCCCGCACAGATACGCAGTATTTT. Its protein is CASSVWARTDTQYF.